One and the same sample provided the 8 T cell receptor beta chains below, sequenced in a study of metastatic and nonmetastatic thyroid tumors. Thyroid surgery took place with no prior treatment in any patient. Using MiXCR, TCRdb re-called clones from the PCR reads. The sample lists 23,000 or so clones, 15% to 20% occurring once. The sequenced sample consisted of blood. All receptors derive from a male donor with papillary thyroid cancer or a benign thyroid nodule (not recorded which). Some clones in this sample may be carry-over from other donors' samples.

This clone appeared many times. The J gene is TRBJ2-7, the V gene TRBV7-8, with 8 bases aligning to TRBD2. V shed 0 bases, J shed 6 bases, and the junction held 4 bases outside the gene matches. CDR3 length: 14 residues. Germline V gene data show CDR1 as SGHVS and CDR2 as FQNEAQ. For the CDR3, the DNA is TGTGCCAGCAGCTTAGCACTAGCGGAGGGCGAGCAGTACTTC. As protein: CASSLALAEGEQYF.

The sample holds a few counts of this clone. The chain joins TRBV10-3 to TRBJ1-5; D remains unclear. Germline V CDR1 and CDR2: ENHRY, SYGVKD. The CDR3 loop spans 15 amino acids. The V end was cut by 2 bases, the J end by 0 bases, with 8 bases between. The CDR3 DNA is TGTGCCATCAGTGAGGGACGGAATAGCAATCAGCCCCAGCATTTT. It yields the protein CAISEGRNSNQPQHF.

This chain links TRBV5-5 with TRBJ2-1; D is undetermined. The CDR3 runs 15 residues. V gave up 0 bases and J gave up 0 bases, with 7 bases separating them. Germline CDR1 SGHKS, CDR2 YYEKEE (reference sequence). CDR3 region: CASSLVRSSYNEQFF. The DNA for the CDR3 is TGTGCCAGCAGCTTGGTTAGGAGCTCCTACAATGAGCAGTTCTTC.

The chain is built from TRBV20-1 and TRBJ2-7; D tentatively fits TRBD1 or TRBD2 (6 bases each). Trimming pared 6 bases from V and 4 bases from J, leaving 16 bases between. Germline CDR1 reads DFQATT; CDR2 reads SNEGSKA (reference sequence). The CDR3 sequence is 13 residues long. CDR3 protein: CSAHRGGTYEQYF. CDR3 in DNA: TGCAGTGCCCATAGAGGGGGGACATACGAGCAGTACTTC.

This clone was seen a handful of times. Here the CDR3 DNA reads TGTGCCAGCAGCCCTGGGGGGGGGCTATATGGCTACACCTTC. Residues: CASSPGGGLYGYTF. The chain combines TRBV28 with TRBJ1-2; tentative D call: TRBD1 (6 bases). Germline V gives CDR1 MDHEN, CDR2 SYDVKM. The CDR3 covers 14 residues. Trimming stripped 6 bases from V and 5 bases from J, with 16 bases between.

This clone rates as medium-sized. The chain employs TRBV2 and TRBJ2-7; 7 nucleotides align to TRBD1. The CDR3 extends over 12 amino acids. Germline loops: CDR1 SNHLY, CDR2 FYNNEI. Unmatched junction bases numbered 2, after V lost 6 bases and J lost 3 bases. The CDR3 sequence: CASSGQDYEQYF. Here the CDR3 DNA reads TGTGCCAGCAGCGGACAGGACTACGAGCAGTACTTC.

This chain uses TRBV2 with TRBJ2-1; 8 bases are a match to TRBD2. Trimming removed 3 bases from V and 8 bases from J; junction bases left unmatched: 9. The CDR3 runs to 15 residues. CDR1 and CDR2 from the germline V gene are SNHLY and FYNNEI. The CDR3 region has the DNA TGTGCCAGCAGTGAGGACGGGGGGGCGCTCTATGAGCAGTTCTTC. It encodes CASSEDGGALYEQFF.

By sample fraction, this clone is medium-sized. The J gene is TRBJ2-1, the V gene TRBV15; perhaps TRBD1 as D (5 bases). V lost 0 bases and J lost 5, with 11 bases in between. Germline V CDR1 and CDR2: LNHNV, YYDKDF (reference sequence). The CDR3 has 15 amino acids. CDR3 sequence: CATSRDPKTDNEQFF. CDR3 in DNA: TGTGCCACCAGCAGAGATCCCAAGACAGACAATGAGCAGTTCTTC.